The sequence of this TCR beta chain was determined in a study of radiotherapy plus CTLA-4 blockade in lung cancer. Study details: Objective responses were observed in less than 20% of patients, and disease control was achieved by about 30%.

Patients had chemo-refractory metastatic non-small-cell lung cancer and received focal radiation plus CTLA-4 blockade that used ipilimumab. The length of the CDR3 is 16 residues. CDR1 and CDR2 (germline): KGHSH, LQKENI. Germline trimming cut 1 base from V and 7 bases from J; bases unmatched to any gene: 12. General study findings and limits: Expansion in blood of tumor-derived TCR clones was seen after radiotherapy plus ipilimumab. Best predicting response, reportedly, were early blood T cell clone dynamics, with interferon-beta.

Profiled with immunoSEQ multiplex PCR; TCRdb holds only in-frame clones, not every one. This sample has 35,000 to 55,000 clones; about 74% occur once, and the top ten carry roughly 3%. This clone showed up just once. As yet, its antigen is unknown. The J gene is TRBJ2-5, the V gene TRBV18; 7 bases agree with TRBD1. The sequence came from a human donor with non-small cell lung cancer whose response to radiotherapy plus ipilimumab could not be evaluated. The sequencing here drew on peripheral blood, taken from a patient treated with radiotherapy plus ipilimumab. CDR3 sequence (DNA): TGTGCCAGCTCACCACGGGTGACAGGGACCTCGGGGACCCAGTACTTC. Residues: CASSPRVTGTSGTQYF.